The 32 T cell receptor beta chains given below trace back to one sample, sequenced in a study of identical twins (dated by TCRdb to the mid-2010s). Preparation of the library involved 5' RACE. TCRdb records Illumina HiSeq 2000 as the sequencer. TCRdb trimmed public reads at Q25 via fastp, called clones via MiXCR and kept in-frame beta chains. Rows with a matching CDR3 protein are joined into one entry that keeps the most common DNA and genes. This sample has 700,000 to 950,000 distinct CDR3 sequences in its table, and roughly an eighth of those were observed once. Jointly, the top ten make up 1.5% to 2% of the sample. This sample was shared with a second study, whose subject was yellow fever vaccine responses in identical twins.

Source material: PBMCs. These receptors were obtained from a young woman in good health.

The chain carries TRBV20-1 and TRBJ2-2; perhaps TRBD2 as D (6 bases). Trimming took 3 bases from V and 4 from J, leaving 12 bases between them. CDR1 and CDR2 (germline): DFQATT, SNEGSKA (reference sequence). The CDR3 loop spans 14 amino acids. CDR3 amino acids: CSARAGRSTGELFF. DNA for the CDR3: TGCAGTGCTAGGGCGGGGCGGAGCACCGGGGAGCTGTTTTTT.

The chain combines TRBV6-1 with TRBJ2-6; the D gene is possibly TRBD2 (5 bases). The ends were cut back, 4 bases at V and 0 bases at J, with 19 bases in the middle. The CDR3 contains 19 residues. Germline assignment: CDR1 MNHNS and CDR2 SASEGT. The CDR3 region is CASSAGVTGKSSGANVLTF. CDR3 nucleotide sequence: TGTGCCAGCAGTGCCGGCGTGACGGGAAAGAGCTCTGGGGCCAACGTCCTGACTTTC.

The rearrangement uses TRBV15 and TRBJ2-1, with D possibly TRBD2 on 6 matching bases. Trimming cost V 7 bases and J 0 bases, with 16 bases left between them. The CDR3 runs 16 residues. CDR1 is LNHNV and CDR2 is YYDKDF in the germline V gene (reference sequence). CDR3 in amino acids: CATTPLVGGSYNEQFF. As DNA, the CDR3 is TGTGCCACCACGCCCTTGGTGGGGGGCTCCTACAATGAGCAGTTCTTC.

The chain combines TRBV6-1 with TRBJ2-1; perhaps TRBD2 as D (5 bases). Germline V gene sequence: CDR1 MNHNS, CDR2 SASEGT. V shed 7 bases and J shed 9 bases, with 22 bases lying between them. The CDR3 loop spans 15 amino acids. This CDR3 is CASTLSVLGVSEQFF. The CDR3 DNA is TGTGCCAGCACCCTGAGTGTGCTGGGAGTTAGTGAGCAGTTCTTC.

This clonotype was detected many times. The chain employs TRBV11-3 and TRBJ2-3; perhaps TRBD2 as D (5 bases). Trimming pared 5 bases from V and 1 base from J, leaving 10 bases between. CDR3 length: 14 residues. CDR1 is SGHNT, CDR2 YENEEA, per germline. CDR3 sequence (DNA): TGTGCCAGCAGCCCCTGGACTGGCACAGATACGCAGTATTTT. This encodes CASSPWTGTDTQYF. The full variable domain, completed using reference TRBV11-3 and TRBJ2-3, is EAGVVQSPRYKIIEKKQPVAFWCNPISGHNTLYWYLQNLGQGPELLIRYENEEAVDDSQLPKDRFSAERLKGVDSTLKIQPAELGDSAVYLCASSPWTGTDTQYFGPGTRLTVL.

This clonotype was counted ten times or more. The chain has TRBV6-5 and TRBJ2-3; D is unresolved. The V and J ends lost 0 bases and 4 bases respectively, with 8 bases between them. Germline lookup yields CDR1 MNHEY and CDR2 SVGAGI. The CDR3 spans 14 residues. The CDR3 DNA is TGTGCCAGCAGTTACTCCCGCCGTGCAGATACGCAGTATTTT. Its translation: CASSYSRRADTQYF.

This clonotype has more than one count but fewer than ten. This chain joins TRBV7-9 and TRBJ1-3; D not certain. The CDR3 totals 13 residues. V lost 5 bases to trimming and J lost 2 bases, with 7 bases between them. The germline V gene encodes CDR1 SEHNR and CDR2 FQNEAQ (reference sequence). CDR3 in DNA: TGTGCCAGCAGCGGCGTTCCTGGAAACACCATATATTTT. Protein: CASSGVPGNTIYF.

About this clonotype itself: Compared with germline, one end of the junction differs, possibly owing to a read error. J is TRBJ2-4 and V is TRBV4-2; D is unclear. Germline values: CDR1 LGHNA, CDR2 YNFKEQ. The CDR3 totals 14 residues. The CDR3 DNA follows: TGTGCCAGCAGCCAAGGGCGGAACAAAAACATTCAGAACTTC. This translates into CASSQGRNKNIQNF.

This clonotype was picked up a small number of times. The genes are TRBV10-3 and TRBJ2-2; 8 bases match TRBD2. The length of the CDR3 is 16 residues. V lost 7 bases to trimming and J lost 3 bases; unmatched junction nucleotides: 10. The V gene's germline CDR1 is ENHRY and CDR2 SYGVKD. The DNA for the CDR3 is TGTGCCATCAATGATAACGGGGGGGCCGACACCGGGGAGCTGTTTTTT. Translation gives CAINDNGGADTGELFF.

Only a few counts were recorded for this clonotype. The rearrangement links TRBV15 to TRBJ2-5; the D is unclear. Deletions cut 4 bases from V and 2 bases from J, with 8 bases between. Germline loops: CDR1 LNHNV, CDR2 YYDKDF (reference sequence). This CDR3 is 13 amino acids long. The CDR3 DNA sequence: TGTGCCACCAGCACCCTAGTACAAGAGACCCAGTACTTC. Its protein product is CATSTLVQETQYF.

V gene TRBV18 combines with J gene TRBJ2-7; weak D call: TRBD2 (5 bases). The CDR3 consists of 16 residues. Germline V gene data show CDR1 as KGHSH and CDR2 as LQKENI. Trimming removed 3 bases from V and 2 bases from J, with 17 bases in between. The CDR3 DNA reads as TGTGCCAGCTCACCGAACGTCCTAGCCCCTACCTACGAGCAGTACTTC. This translates into CASSPNVLAPTYEQYF.

This clonotype has just a few counts. The rearrangement links TRBV9 to TRBJ2-1, with TRBD2 matching over 7 bases. The ends lost 4 bases at V and 0 bases at J; junction bases unmatched: 10. Germline loops: CDR1 SGDLS, CDR2 YYNGEE. The CDR3 spans 17 residues. The CDR3 bases are TGTGCCAGCAGCCCCCGTTTTGGCGGGAGCTCCTACAATGAGCAGTTCTTC. Protein product: CASSPRFGGSSYNEQFF.

This rearrangement joins TRBV20-1 to TRBJ1-1, with D perhaps matching TRBD1 (5 bases). From germline, CDR1 is DFQATT and CDR2 SNEGSKA (reference sequence). The CDR3 covers 12 residues. V was pared by 5 bases and J by 1 base, with 8 bases between. The CDR3 loop is CSALGRNTEAFF. The CDR3 DNA follows: TGCAGTGCTCTGGGACGGAACACTGAAGCTTTCTTT.

This clonotype was counted a few times. The J gene is TRBJ2-3, the V gene TRBV11-2, with no clear D. Trimming pared 4 bases from V and 4 bases from J, leaving 18 bases between. This CDR3 is built from 16 residues. Germline assignment: CDR1 SGHAT and CDR2 FQNNGV. The CDR3 DNA is TGTGCCAGCAGCTCCGGGTGGACGGCCCCAGCAGATACGCAGTATTTT. It encodes CASSSGWTAPADTQYF.

This clonotype was detected only a few times. The CDR3 here is CASREASSYNEQFF. The CDR3 DNA sequence: TGTGCCAGCCGGGAAGCAAGCTCCTACAATGAGCAGTTCTTC. The chain combines TRBV12-3 or TRBV12-4 with TRBJ2-1; D is perhaps TRBD2 (5 bases). The CDR3 has 14 residues. V shed 8 bases and J shed 0 bases, with 11 bases lying between them.

This clonotype was found a few times. In DNA, the CDR3 is TGTGCCAGCAGTTTGGGGGGAACTGAAAAACTGTTTTTT. Translated: CASSLGGTEKLFF. This rearrangement joins TRBV12-3 or TRBV12-4 to TRBJ1-4; a weak D match, TRBD1 (5 bases). Between the trimmed V and J ends, which lost 3 bases and 7 bases, there was a span of 9 bases. The CDR3 has 13 amino acids.

This chain connects TRBV13 to TRBJ2-5; 12 nucleotides align to TRBD2. Per the germline V gene, CDR1 is PRHDT and CDR2 is FYEKMQ (reference sequence). V dropped 5 bases and J dropped 1; count of bases not matched to a gene: 8. The CDR3 runs to 17 residues. The CDR3 coding sequence is TGTGCCAGCAGCCCGGGACTAGCGGGCCCTTTCCAAGAGACCCAGTACTTC. Protein: CASSPGLAGPFQETQYF.

The rearrangement joins TRBV5-5 to TRBJ2-3; D is perhaps TRBD1 (6 bases). Looked up from germline, CDR1 is SGHKS and CDR2 is YYEKEE (reference sequence). V was clipped by 4 bases and J by 0 bases, with 15 bases between them. The CDR3 is 16 residues long. The CDR3 nucleotides read TGTGCCAGCAGCCACCCGGACAGACCTAGCACAGATACGCAGTATTTT. Translated, it gives CASSHPDRPSTDTQYF. Combining the CDR3 with reference TRBV5-5 and TRBJ2-3 gives the whole variable domain DAGVTQSPTHLIKTRGQQVTLRCSPISGHKSVSWYQQVLGQGPQFIFQYYEKEERGRGNFPDRFSARQFPNYSSELNVNALLLGDSALYLCASSHPDRPSTDTQYFGPGTRLTVL.

This clonotype was counted only a few times. The chain combines TRBV11-2 with TRBJ2-3; 7 nucleotides match TRBD1. Trimming at V came to 4 bases and at J to 2 bases, leaving 6 bases not matched to a gene. Germline V gives CDR1 SGHAT, CDR2 FQNNGV. This CDR3 comprises 15 residues. CDR3 residues: CASSSKTGTTDTQYF. The CDR3 bases are TGTGCCAGCAGCTCCAAGACAGGGACCACAGATACGCAGTATTTT. Based on the CDR3 plus reference TRBV11-2 and TRBJ2-3, the full variable domain is EAGVAQSPRYKIIEKRQSVAFWCNPISGHATLYWYQQILGQGPKLLIQFQNNGVVDDSQLPKDRFSAERLKGVDSTLKIQPAKLEDSAVYLCASSSKTGTTDTQYFGPGTRLTVL.

The V and J genes are TRBV20-1 and TRBJ2-2; perhaps TRBD1 as D (5 bases). This CDR3 comprises 14 residues. Trimming took 3 bases from V and 4 from J, leaving 12 bases between them. Germline-derived CDR1 and CDR2 are DFQATT and SNEGSKA (reference sequence). The CDR3 nucleotides read TGCAGTGCTAGTCTCACAGGCCTCACCGGGGAGCTGTTTTTT. Residues: CSASLTGLTGELFF.

The rearrangement joins TRBV25-1 to TRBJ2-1, with 9 bases aligning to TRBD2. This CDR3 contains 13 residues. The V segment lost 5 bases and the J segment 8 bases; nucleotides outside the gene matches: 4. Germline CDR1 and CDR2: MGHDK and SYGVNS. The CDR3 region has the DNA TGTGCCAGCAGTCTGGCTAGCGGGGATGAGCAGTTCTTC. It is translated as CASSLASGDEQFF.

The sample holds a few counts of this clonotype. The V call is TRBV12-3 or TRBV12-4, the J call TRBJ2-5; D perhaps matches TRBD2 (6 bases). The CDR3 extends over 14 amino acids. V was pared by 2 bases and J by 5 bases, with 12 bases between. This CDR3 is CASSLNGGGETQYF. CDR3 sequence (DNA): TGTGCCAGCAGTTTAAACGGGGGTGGTGAGACCCAGTACTTC.

This clonotype appeared a few times. This chain links TRBV12-3 or TRBV12-4 with TRBJ1-5; 7 positions match TRBD1. The CDR3 runs to 15 residues. V was clipped by 6 bases and J by 3 bases; unmatched bases: 8. This chain's CDR3 is CASRETGSTNQPQHF. The CDR3 DNA follows: TGTGCCAGCAGGGAGACAGGGAGTACCAATCAGCCCCAGCATTTT.

The sample holds a few counts of this clonotype. The V call is TRBV5-1, the J call TRBJ1-1; 7 nucleotides align to TRBD1. The germline gives CDR1 SGHRS, CDR2 YFSETQ. V was pared by 2 bases and J by 1 base, with 5 bases of the junction left unmatched. The CDR3 consists of 15 residues. The CDR3 bases are TGCGCCAGCAGCTTACTACAGGGGACGAACACTGAAGCTTTCTTT. It codes for CASSLLQGTNTEAFF.

This clonotype was observed a handful of times. The gene calls are TRBV7-9 and TRBJ2-5; tentatively, D is TRBD1 or TRBD2 (5 bases each). Germline CDR1 SEHNR, CDR2 FQNEAQ (reference sequence). The CDR3 is 15 amino acids. Trimming removed 2 bases at V and 5 bases at J, with 15 bases between. In DNA, the CDR3 is TGTGCCAGCAGCTTAACAACCGGGACGGCGGAGACCCAGTACTTC. Amino acids: CASSLTTGTAETQYF.

The table lists this clonotype with a few counts. The chain links TRBV29-1 to TRBJ2-5; 9 bases align to TRBD2. CDR1 and CDR2 from the germline V gene are SQVTM and ANQGSEA. The CDR3 sequence is 15 residues long. V lost 3 bases and J lost 1; bases outside the gene matches: 6. The CDR3 DNA reads as TGCAGCGTTGACTTAGCGGGAGCCCGCCAAGAGACCCAGTACTTC. It is translated as CSVDLAGARQETQYF.

Only a few counts were recorded for this clonotype. The chain recombines TRBV10-3 with TRBJ2-2, with 9 bases fitting TRBD2. There are 16 residues in the CDR3. V lost 8 bases to trimming and J lost 5 bases; unmatched junction nucleotides: 12. Germline V gives CDR1 ENHRY, CDR2 SYGVKD. The CDR3 coding sequence is TGTGCCATCGCTCGTGGCGGGGGGGCCGAAACCGGGGAGCTGTTTTTT. Protein: CAIARGGGAETGELFF.

This clonotype has only a few counts. This chain uses TRBV20-1 with TRBJ2-1, with D tentatively TRBD1 (5 bases). Germline CDR1 DFQATT, CDR2 SNEGSKA (reference sequence). The CDR3 extends over 15 amino acids. Trimming removed 0 bases at V and 8 bases at J, with 17 bases between. This CDR3 is CSARDRVIRKDEQFF. For the CDR3, the DNA is TGCAGTGCTAGAGACAGGGTAATACGAAAGGATGAGCAGTTCTTC.

Regarding this clonotype: A clone one base away is much larger, so this may be a read error. The chain has TRBV10-3 and TRBJ2-3; perhaps TRBD2 as D (6 bases). There are 18 residues in the CDR3. Germline-derived CDR1 and CDR2 are ENHRY and SYGVKD. V lost 0 bases and J 4 bases, leaving 20 bases between the germline ends. The CDR3 is CAISESNPGGDLADTQYF. The CDR3 DNA is TGTGCCATCAGTGAGTCGAATCCTGGCGGGGATTTAGCAGATACGCAGTATTTT.

The chain is built from TRBV12-3 or TRBV12-4 and TRBJ2-7, with D perhaps TRBD1 or TRBD2 (5 bases each). The CDR3 has 14 residues. V gave up 5 bases and J gave up 6 bases, with 17 bases separating them. The CDR3 sequence: CASSPGPLRSEQYF. The CDR3 DNA follows: TGTGCCAGCAGTCCGGGACCACTCCGTTCCGAGCAGTACTTC.

This sequence joins TRBV29-1 and TRBJ2-3; TRBD2 agrees at 10 bases. Unmatched junction bases numbered 8, after V lost 3 bases and J lost 2 bases. This CDR3 comprises 16 residues. CDR1 and CDR2 (germline): SQVTM, ANQGSEA. DNA for the CDR3: TGCAGCGTTGATCGGCGACTAGCGGGCCCCACAGATACGCAGTATTTT. This encodes CSVDRRLAGPTDTQYF.

The rearrangement joins TRBV20-1 to TRBJ2-1, with TRBD2 as a possible D gene (6 bases). Germline V gives CDR1 DFQATT, CDR2 SNEGSKA (reference sequence). V lost 0 bases to trimming and J lost 7 bases, with 10 bases between them. The CDR3 runs 13 residues. CDR3 DNA sequence: TGCAGTGCTAGAGATACGGGAGCGAATGAGCAGTTCTTC. Translating it yields CSARDTGANEQFF.